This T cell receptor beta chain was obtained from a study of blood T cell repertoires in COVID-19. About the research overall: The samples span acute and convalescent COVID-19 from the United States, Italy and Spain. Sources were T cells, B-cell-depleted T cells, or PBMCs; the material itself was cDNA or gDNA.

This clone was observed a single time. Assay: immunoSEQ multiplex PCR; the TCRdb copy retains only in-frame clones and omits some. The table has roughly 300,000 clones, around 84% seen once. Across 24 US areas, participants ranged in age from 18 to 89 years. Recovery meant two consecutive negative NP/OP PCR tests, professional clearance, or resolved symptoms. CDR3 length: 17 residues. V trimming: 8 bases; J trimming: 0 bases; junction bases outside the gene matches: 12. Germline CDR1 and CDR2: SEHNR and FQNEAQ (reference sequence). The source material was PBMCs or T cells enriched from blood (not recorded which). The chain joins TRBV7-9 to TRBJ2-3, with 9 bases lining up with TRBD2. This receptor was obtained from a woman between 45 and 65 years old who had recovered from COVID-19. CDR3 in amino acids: CASASESGGLSTDTQYF. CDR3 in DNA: TGTGCCAGCGCTTCTGAAAGCGGGGGGCTTAGCACAGATACGCAGTATTTT.